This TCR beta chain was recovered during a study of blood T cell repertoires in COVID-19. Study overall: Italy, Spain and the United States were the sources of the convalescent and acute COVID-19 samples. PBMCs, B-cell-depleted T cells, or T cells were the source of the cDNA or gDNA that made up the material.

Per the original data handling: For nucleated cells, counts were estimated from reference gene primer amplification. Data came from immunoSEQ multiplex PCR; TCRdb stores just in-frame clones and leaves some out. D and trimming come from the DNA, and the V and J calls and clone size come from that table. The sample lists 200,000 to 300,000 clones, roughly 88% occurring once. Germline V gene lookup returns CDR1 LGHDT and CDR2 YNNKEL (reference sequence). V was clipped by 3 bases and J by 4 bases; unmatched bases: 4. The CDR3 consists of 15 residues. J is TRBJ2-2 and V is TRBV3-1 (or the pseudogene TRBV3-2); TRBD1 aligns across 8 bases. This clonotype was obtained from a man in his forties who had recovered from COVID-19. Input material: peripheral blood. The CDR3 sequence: CASSQMDRATGELFF. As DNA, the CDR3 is TGTGCCAGCAGCCAGATGGACAGGGCCACCGGGGAGCTGTTTTTT.